Listed here is a single T cell receptor (beta chain). The data belong to a study of blood T cell repertoires in COVID-19. Germline CDR1 is MNHEY and CDR2 is SVGAGI. The CDR3 loop spans 14 amino acids. The ends were cut back, 6 bases at V and 4 bases at J, with 15 bases in the middle. The data were produced by immunoSEQ multiplex PCR, yet TCRdb's version contains in-frame clones alone and is incomplete. The top ten clones hold around 10% of a sample with 150,000 to 200,000 clones, around 85% of them seen once. The sample comprised peripheral blood. The TCR was taken from a man in his 60s with active or convalescent COVID-19. The rearrangement links TRBV6-5 to TRBJ1-2, with a weak D call TRBD1 (6 bases). The chain's CDR3 is CASSPQGPIYGYTF. CDR3 coding DNA: TGTGCCAGCAGCCCACAGGGCCCAATCTATGGCTACACCTTC.